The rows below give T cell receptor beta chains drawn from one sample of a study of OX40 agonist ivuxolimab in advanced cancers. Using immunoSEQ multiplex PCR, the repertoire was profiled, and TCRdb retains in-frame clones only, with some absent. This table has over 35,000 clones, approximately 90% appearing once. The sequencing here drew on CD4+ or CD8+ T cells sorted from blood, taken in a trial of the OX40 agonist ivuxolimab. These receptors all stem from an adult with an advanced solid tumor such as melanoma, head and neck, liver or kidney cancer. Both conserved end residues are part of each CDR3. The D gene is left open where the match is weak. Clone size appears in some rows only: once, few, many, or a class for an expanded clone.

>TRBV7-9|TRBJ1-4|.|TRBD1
CASRSQGAGNEKLFF
TGTGCCAGCAGGTCACAGGGGGCCGGTAATGAAAAACTGTTTTTT
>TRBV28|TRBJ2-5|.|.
CASSLSPDPETQYF
TGTGCCAGCAGTTTATCGCCAGACCCAGAGACCCAGTACTTC
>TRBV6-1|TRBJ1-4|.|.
CASTIRPLTNEKLFF
TGTGCCAGCACTATAAGGCCTTTGACTAATGAAAAACTGTTTTTT
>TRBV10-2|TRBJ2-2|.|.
CASTEGQWNTGELFF
TGCGCCAGCACGGAAGGACAGTGGAACACCGGGGAGCTGTTTTTT
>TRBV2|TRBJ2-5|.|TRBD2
CASTRGEQETQYF
TGTGCCAGCACCCGGGGGGAACAAGAGACCCAGTACTTC
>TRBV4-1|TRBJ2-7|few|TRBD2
CASSPRIGGGFYEQYF
TGCGCCAGCAGCCCGAGAATCGGGGGGGGGTTCTACGAGCAGTACTTC
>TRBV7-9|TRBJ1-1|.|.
CASSSRGLSAAFF
TGTGCCAGCAGCTCTAGAGGCCTATCCGCGGCTTTCTTT
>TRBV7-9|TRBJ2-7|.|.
CASRSTGTGDEQYF
TGTGCCAGCAGATCTACCGGGACGGGCGACGAGCAGTACTTC
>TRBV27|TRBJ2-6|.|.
CASRPAGANVLTF
TGTGCCAGCAGGCCAGCTGGGGCCAACGTCCTGACTTTC
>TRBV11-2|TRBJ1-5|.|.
CASSLGRNQPQHF
TGTGCCAGCAGCTTGGGTAGGAATCAGCCCCAGCATTTT
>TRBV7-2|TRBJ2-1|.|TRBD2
CASSLGGLAAYNEQFF
TGTGCCAGCAGCTTAGGGGGACTAGCGGCCTACAATGAGCAGTTCTTC
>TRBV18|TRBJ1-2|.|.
CASSPFDRGYTF
TGTGCCAGCTCACCATTTGACAGGGGCTACACCTTC
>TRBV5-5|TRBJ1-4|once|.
CASSLPAEGEKLFF
TGTGCCAGCAGCTTGCCCGCGGAGGGAGAAAAACTGTTTTTT
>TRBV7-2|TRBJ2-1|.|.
CASSSPKGPSYNEQFF
TGTGCCAGCAGCTCCCCAAAAGGGCCTTCCTACAATGAGCAGTTCTTC
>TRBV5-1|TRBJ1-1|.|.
CASSATQGWTEAFF
TGCGCCAGCAGCGCGACACAGGGATGGACTGAAGCTTTCTTT
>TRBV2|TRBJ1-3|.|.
CASSPDGTSSGNTIYF
TGTGCCAGCAGTCCGGACGGAACCTCCTCTGGAAACACCATATATTTT
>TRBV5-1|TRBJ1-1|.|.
CASSQRQGNTEAFF
TGCGCCAGCAGCCAGCGTCAAGGGAACACTGAAGCTTTCTTT
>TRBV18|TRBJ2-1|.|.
CASSSLNGTQGEQFF
TGTGCCAGCTCATCCCTTAACGGGACTCAGGGTGAGCAGTTCTTC
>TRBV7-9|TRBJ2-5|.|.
CASSLGWLVGAANQETQYF
TGTGCCAGCAGCTTAGGCTGGCTAGTGGGGGCCGCCAACCAAGAGACCCAGTACTTC
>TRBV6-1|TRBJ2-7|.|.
CASSEDRVLDEQYF
TGTGCCAGCAGTGAAGACAGGGTCTTGGACGAGCAGTACTTC
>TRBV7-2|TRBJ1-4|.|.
CASSRGGEGKLFF
TGTGCCAGCAGCAGGGGGGGTGAGGGAAAACTGTTTTTT
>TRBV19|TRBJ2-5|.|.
CASSISAETQYF
TGTGCCAGTAGTATTAGTGCAGAGACCCAGTACTTC
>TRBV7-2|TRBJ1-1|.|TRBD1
CASSPDRGRHTEAFF
TGTGCCAGCAGCCCGGACAGGGGAAGACACACTGAAGCTTTCTTT
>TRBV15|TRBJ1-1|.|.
CATSRGSNGGNTEAFF
TGTGCCACCAGCAGAGGGTCCAACGGGGGGAACACTGAAGCTTTCTTT
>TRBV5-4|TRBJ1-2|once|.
CASSLLTGRHGYTF
TGTGCCAGCAGCTTACTTACAGGGCGTCATGGCTACACCTTC
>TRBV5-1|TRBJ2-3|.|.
CASSLVGADTQYF
TGCGCCAGCAGCTTGGTCGGGGCAGATACGCAGTATTTT
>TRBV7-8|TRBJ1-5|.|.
CASSSTRVGLYSNQPQHF
TGTGCCAGCAGCTCAACTCGGGTCGGGCTTTATAGCAATCAGCCCCAGCATTTT
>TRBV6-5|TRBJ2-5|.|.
CASTSSRGAAQYF
TGTGCCAGCACCTCCTCTAGGGGCGCGGCCCAGTACTTC
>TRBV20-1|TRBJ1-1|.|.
CSARDTAEAFF
TGCAGTGCTAGAGATACTGCTGAAGCTTTCTTT
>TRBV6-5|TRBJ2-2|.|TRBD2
CATAGGLAGELFF
TGTGCCACCGCGGGGGGGCTGGCCGGGGAGCTGTTTTTT
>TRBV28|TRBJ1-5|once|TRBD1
CASSPGGNSNQPQHF
TGTGCCAGCAGCCCAGGGGGTAATAGCAATCAGCCCCAGCATTTT
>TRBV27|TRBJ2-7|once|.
CASSTGSTSHEQYF
TGTGCCAGCAGTACCGGTTCCACCTCCCACGAGCAGTACTTC
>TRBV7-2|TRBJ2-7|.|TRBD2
CASSLAGGGVREQYF
TGTGCCAGCAGCTTAGCGGGGGGAGGGGTGCGCGAGCAGTACTTC
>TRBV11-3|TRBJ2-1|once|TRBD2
CASSPSGGARDEQFF
TGTGCCAGCAGCCCCTCGGGGGGGGCCAGGGATGAGCAGTTCTTC
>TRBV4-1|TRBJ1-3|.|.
CASSQGRQGLISGNTIYF
TGCGCCAGCAGCCAAGGCCGGCAGGGACTGATTTCTGGAAACACCATATATTTT
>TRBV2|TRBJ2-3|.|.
CASRHSGPLTDTQYF
TGTGCCAGCAGGCATTCAGGGCCCCTCACAGATACGCAGTATTTT
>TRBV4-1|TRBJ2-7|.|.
CASSQRDGDRGFSYEQYF
TGCGCCAGCAGCCAACGGGACGGGGACCGGGGGTTCTCCTACGAGCAGTACTTC
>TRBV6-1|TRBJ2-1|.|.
CASSERLVGGHNEQFF
TGTGCCAGCAGTGAAAGACTAGTGGGGGGGCACAATGAGCAGTTCTTC
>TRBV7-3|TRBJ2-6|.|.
CASSVTGSVIYPGANVLTF
TGTGCCAGCAGCGTCACAGGGTCTGTGATTTATCCTGGGGCCAACGTCCTGACTTTC
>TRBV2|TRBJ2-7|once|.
CASSEARSYEQYF
TGTGCCAGCAGTGAAGCGCGATCGTACGAGCAGTACTTC
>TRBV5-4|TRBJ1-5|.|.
CASSLAGGNQPQHF
TGTGCCAGCAGCTTGGCCGGGGGCAATCAGCCCCAGCATTTT
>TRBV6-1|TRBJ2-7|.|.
CASMRGGGYEQYF
TGTGCCAGCATGCGAGGGGGGGGCTACGAGCAGTACTTC
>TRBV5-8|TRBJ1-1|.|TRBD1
CASSRKQGWRGSYTEAFF
TGTGCCAGCAGCAGAAAACAGGGGTGGAGGGGAAGTTACACTGAAGCTTTCTTT
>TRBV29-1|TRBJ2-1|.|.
CSVIRGPGNEQFF
TGCAGCGTTATAAGGGGTCCAGGCAATGAGCAGTTCTTC
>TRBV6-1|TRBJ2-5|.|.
CASSGWAGGQETQYF
TGTGCCAGCAGTGGGTGGGCAGGTGGGCAAGAGACCCAGTACTTC
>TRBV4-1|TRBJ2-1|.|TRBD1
CASSQGDRGEREQFF
TGCGCCAGCAGCCAAGGAGACAGGGGGGAGCGGGAGCAGTTCTTC
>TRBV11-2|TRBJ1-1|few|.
CASSLVTNTEAFF
TGTGCCAGCAGCTTAGTTACGAACACTGAAGCTTTCTTT
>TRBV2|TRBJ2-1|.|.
CASRESPDSYNEQFF
TGTGCCAGCAGGGAGAGTCCAGACTCCTACAATGAGCAGTTCTTC
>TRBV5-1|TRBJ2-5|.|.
CASSLSGQETQYF
TGCGCCAGCAGCCTCTCCGGCCAAGAGACCCAGTACTTC
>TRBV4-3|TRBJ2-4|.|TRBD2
CASSQEVAGGLAKNIQYF
TGCGCCAGCAGCCAAGAGGTAGCGGGGGGACTAGCCAAAAACATTCAGTACTTC
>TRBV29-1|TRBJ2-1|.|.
CSVWDYSYNEQFF
TGCAGCGTTTGGGATTACTCCTACAATGAGCAGTTCTTC
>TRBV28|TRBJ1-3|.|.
CASSPYSGNTIYF
TGTGCCAGCAGTCCCTACTCTGGAAACACCATATATTTT
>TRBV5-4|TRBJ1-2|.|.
CASSLFLLDGRGYTF
TGTGCCAGCAGCTTGTTTCTTTTGGATGGCCGGGGCTACACCTTC
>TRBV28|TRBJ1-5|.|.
CASSFWGKRSNQPQHF
TGTGCCAGCAGTTTTTGGGGTAAACGGAGCAATCAGCCCCAGCATTTT
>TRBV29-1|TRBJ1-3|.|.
CSVGSGNGDGNTIYF
TGCAGCGTTGGATCAGGGAACGGTGATGGAAACACCATATATTTT
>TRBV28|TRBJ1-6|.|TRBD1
CASSLSGTANNSPLHF
TGTGCCAGCAGTTTATCCGGGACAGCCAATAATTCACCCCTCCACTTT
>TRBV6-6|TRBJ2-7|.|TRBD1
CASKGTGGTYEQYF
TGTGCCAGCAAAGGGACAGGGGGGACCTACGAGCAGTACTTC
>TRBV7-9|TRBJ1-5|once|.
CASSLNENQPQHF
TGTGCCAGCAGCTTAAACGAGAACCAGCCCCAGCATTTT
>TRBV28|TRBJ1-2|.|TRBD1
CASSFRTGGLYGYTF
TGTGCCAGCAGTTTTAGGACAGGGGGCCTCTATGGCTACACCTTC